Below are 9 T cell receptor beta chains sequenced from a single sample in a study of human T cells and chemical hapten exposure. Each CDR3 protein is one row after TCRdb ran MiXCR on the RACE reads. This table has 25,000 to 35,000 distinct CDR3 sequences, more than 5% appearing once. Indicated time point: patch test 3, about 24 weeks after DPC sensitization. Treatment here: therapeutic diphenylcyclopropenone sensitization with weekly scalp DPC. The specimen was whole blood, collected in connection with sensitization to the hapten diphenylcyclopropenone (DPC). All receptors derive from a man under 40 with alopecia areata. Some clones in this sample may be carry-over from other donors' samples.

This clonotype showed up many times. V gene TRBV6-5 combines with J gene TRBJ2-2; 8 bases align to TRBD1. Germline CDR1 and CDR2: MNHEY and SVGAGI. V shed 8 bases, J shed 4 bases, and the junction held 9 bases outside the gene matches. The CDR3 contains 15 residues. The chain's CDR3 is CASLSGTGGTGELFF. The CDR3 coding sequence is TGTGCCAGCTTAAGCGGAACAGGGGGCACCGGGGAGCTGTTTTTT.

This clonotype was seen ten or more times. The chain joins TRBV6-1 to TRBJ2-3; D is unclear. The V gene lost 4 bases and the J gene lost 1 base, with 12 bases spanning the gap. Germline CDR1 is MNHNS and CDR2 is SASEGT. CDR3 size: 15 residues. CDR3 in amino acids: CASSVGLWGTDTQYF. CDR3 DNA sequence: TGTGCCAGCAGTGTAGGGCTCTGGGGCACAGATACGCAGTATTTT.

Many counts were recorded for this clonotype. The chain uses TRBV3-1 and TRBJ2-2; 12 bases agree with TRBD2. Germline V gene sequence: CDR1 LGHDT, CDR2 YNNKEL (reference sequence). The CDR3 is 20 amino acids. J was trimmed by 15 bases and V by 5 bases; bases with no gene match: 28. The CDR3 region has the DNA TGTGCCAGCAGCTTCTGGACTAGCGGGAACGCGAACACCGGGGAGCTGTTTTTGTTTTTT. Protein sequence: CASSFWTSGNANTGELFLFF.

This chain uses TRBV7-2 with TRBJ1-4; a weak D match, TRBD1 (6 bases). This CDR3 has 14 amino acids. V was pared by 4 bases and J by 0 bases, with 6 bases between. CDR1 SGHTA and CDR2 FQGNSA come from the germline V gene. The CDR3 bases are TGTGCCAGCAGCTGGACAGCAACTAATGAAAAACTGTTTTTT. It encodes CASSWTATNEKLFF. Together with reference TRBV7-2 and TRBJ1-4, the CDR3 gives the full variable domain: GAGVSQSPSNKVTEKGKDVELRCDPISGHTALYWYRQSLGQGLEFLIYFQGNSAPDKSGLPSDRFSAERTGGSVSTLTIQRTQQEDSAVYLCASSWTATNEKLFFGSGTQLSVL.

This clonotype was detected many times. The J gene is TRBJ1-1, the V gene TRBV11-2; D is possibly TRBD1 (6 bases). The CDR3 covers 16 residues. Trimming took off 5 bases at V and 2 bases at J, with 18 bases between the two ends. Per the germline V gene, CDR1 is SGHAT and CDR2 is FQNNGV. CDR3: CASSPWQGQSNTEAFF. In nucleotides, the CDR3 is TGTGCCAGCAGCCCTTGGCAGGGACAATCCAACACTGAAGCTTTCTTT.

This clonotype was recorded many times. V usage is TRBV12-3 or TRBV12-4 and J usage is TRBJ2-5; D gene ambiguous. V dropped 3 bases and J dropped 2 bases, with 7 bases sitting between them. CDR3 length equals 13 residues. DNA for the CDR3: TGTGCCAGCAGTTTCCAGACACAAGAGACCCAGTACTTC. Its translation: CASSFQTQETQYF.

This clonotype appeared many times. The gene calls are TRBV25-1 and TRBJ2-3, with a weak D call TRBD1 (5 bases). CDR3 length: 10 residues. The V gene's germline CDR1 is MGHDK and CDR2 SYGVNS. V was cut by 6 bases and J by 13 bases, with 11 bases left in between. This CDR3 is CASSDLTEYF. Written as DNA, the CDR3 is TGTGCCAGCAGCGACTTGACAGAGTATTTT.

At least ten counts were recorded for this clonotype. V and J are TRBV6-6 and TRBJ1-1; 10 bases map to TRBD1. Germline loops: CDR1 MNHNY, CDR2 SVGAGI (reference sequence). J was trimmed by 0 bases and V by 2 bases; bases with no gene match: 6. The CDR3 extends over 17 amino acids. This CDR3 reads CASSYDRGRALNTEAFF. The DNA for the CDR3 is TGTGCCAGCAGTTACGACAGGGGGCGGGCCCTGAACACTGAAGCTTTCTTT.

V usage is TRBV4-1 and J usage is TRBJ2-1; 10 positions match TRBD2. The germline V gene has CDR1 MGHRA and CDR2 YSYEKL. V shed 0 bases, J shed 4 bases, and the junction held 6 bases outside the gene matches. The CDR3 is 17 residues long. The CDR3 loop is CASSQDPSGSRYNEQFF. The CDR3, as DNA: TGCGCCAGCAGCCAAGATCCTAGCGGGAGTCGATACAATGAGCAGTTCTTC.